One TCR beta chain is described in this entry. Assay used: immunoSEQ multiplex PCR; TCRdb lists only in-frame clones, some missing. The data show 300,000 to 350,000 clones, roughly 87% seen once. Germline-derived CDR1 and CDR2 are SGHKS and YYEKEE (reference sequence). This CDR3 region has 13 residues. With 0 bases removed from V and 3 bases from J, the gap between germline ends came to 7 bases. The study drew participants aged about 18 to 89 years from some 24 US areas. Two negative PCRs, clearance, or symptom resolution were required of recovered Cohort 3 donors. This record belongs to a study of blood T cell repertoires in COVID-19.

Source material: PBMCs or T cells enriched from blood (not recorded which). The TCR sequence derives from a woman between 18 and 29 years old who had recovered from COVID-19. J is TRBJ2-7 and V is TRBV5-5; maybe TRBD1 (6 bases). Written as DNA, the CDR3 is TGTGCCAGCAGCTTGGCCAGGGGCTACGAGCAGTACTTC. It codes for CASSLARGYEQYF.